Below are 27 T cell receptor beta chains sequenced from a single sample in a study of cytomegalovirus exposure and HLA in healthy donors. PCR used 60 Vbeta primers and 13 Jbeta primers. Method: immunoSEQ multiplex PCR; TCRdb's copy keeps in-frame clones and lacks some. The data contain 90,000 to 120,000 clones, about 80% of them singletons. The sample comprised PBMCs. The receptors stem from a man younger than 45 in good health and CMV-seronegative.

V usage is TRBV5-1 and J usage is TRBJ1-3; D possibly corresponds to TRBD1 (6 bases). Germline CDR1 SGHRS, CDR2 YFSETQ. The CDR3 loop spans 16 amino acids. The V and J ends lost 5 bases and 1 base respectively, with 16 bases between them. CDR3 sequence: CASSRAGEDSGNTIYF. The CDR3 nucleotides are TGCGCCAGCAGTCGGGCAGGGGAAGATTCTGGAAACACCATATATTTT.

The V gene is TRBV6-5, the J gene TRBJ2-1; 8 nucleotides agree with TRBD1. The germline CDR1 and CDR2 sequences are MNHEY and SVGAGI. J gave up 2 bases and V 8 bases, and 5 bases lay outside the gene matches. CDR3 size: 14 residues. CDR3 in amino acids: CASSPGQAYNEQFF. The CDR3 bases are TGTGCCAGCTCGCCGGGACAGGCCTACAATGAGCAGTTCTTC.

Points on this clone: The junction departs from the called germline gene at one end, perhaps through a read error. At the DNA level, this CDR3 is encoded by other sequences in the same sample as well. In nucleotides, the CDR3 is TGCGCTAGCAGCCAAGAAGAGGGAACCGGGACACTTAATAGCAATCAGCCCCAGCATTTT. This codes for CASSQEEGTGTLNSNQPQHF. This rearrangement joins TRBV4-1 to TRBJ1-5, with D maybe TRBD1 (6 bases). Per the germline V gene, CDR1 is MGHRA and CDR2 is YSYEKL. The CDR3 runs 20 residues.

The genes are TRBV5-4 and TRBJ1-2; possible D gene TRBD1, 5 bases. This CDR3 comprises 14 residues. Germline V lookup: CDR1 SGHNT, CDR2 YYREEE (reference sequence). Trimming removed 0 bases from V and 2 bases from J, with 8 bases in between. The CDR3 DNA follows: TGTGCCAGCAGCTTGGTGGGGCGGAACTATGGCTACACCTTC. It is translated as CASSLVGRNYGYTF.

The J gene is TRBJ2-5, the V gene TRBV30; 12 bases map to TRBD2. Germline lookup yields CDR1 GTSNPN and CDR2 SVGIG (reference sequence). Unmatched junction bases numbered 3, after V lost 7 bases and J lost 3 bases. The CDR3 has 13 residues. Here the CDR3 DNA reads TGTGCCTTTCGGACTAGCGGGAAAGAGACCCAGTACTTC. It encodes CAFRTSGKETQYF.

The rearrangement joins TRBV2 to TRBJ2-1, with 9 bases that match TRBD1. Losses at the gene ends were 4 bases for V and 8 bases for J; bases not matched to a gene: 15. This CDR3 is 17 amino acids long. Germline CDR1 and CDR2: SNHLY and FYNNEI. CDR3 protein: CASSGGQGPSGGDEQFF. CDR3 nucleotides: TGTGCCAGCAGTGGCGGACAGGGGCCTTCTGGAGGGGATGAGCAGTTCTTC.

The J gene is TRBJ2-5, the V gene TRBV12-5, with 8 bases identical to TRBD2. Germline trimming cut 1 base from V and 1 base from J; bases unmatched to any gene: 11. Germline CDR1 LGHNT, CDR2 FRNRAP. The length of the CDR3 is 18 residues. The CDR3 protein is CASGLGVLAGGSQETQYF. The CDR3 bases are TGTGCTAGTGGTTTGGGTGTTTTGGCGGGGGGAAGCCAAGAGACCCAGTACTTC.

The chain joins TRBV15 to TRBJ2-7; the D gene is possibly TRBD2 (6 bases). V was cut by 0 bases and J by 4 bases, with 13 bases left in between. Germline V CDR1 and CDR2: LNHNV, YYDKDF (reference sequence). There are 15 residues in the CDR3. The CDR3 DNA reads TGTGCCACCAGCAGAGATGACTCGGGAGCTTACGAGCAGTACTTC. This translates into CATSRDDSGAYEQYF.

This chain connects TRBV4-1 to TRBJ2-1, with D unresolved. Germline V lookup: CDR1 MGHRA, CDR2 YSYEKL. The CDR3 spans 15 residues. Trimming pared 1 base from V and 6 bases from J, leaving 13 bases between. CDR3 sequence reads: CASSQVRPRINEQFF. CDR3 bases: TGCGCCAGCAGCCAAGTCCGTCCGCGGATCAATGAGCAGTTCTTC.

The chain couples TRBV6-1 to TRBJ1-5; D ambiguous. The CDR3 length is 14 residues. Trimming took off 4 bases at V and 3 bases at J, with 10 bases between the two ends. Germline-derived CDR1 and CDR2 are MNHNS and SASEGT. CDR3 sequence: CASSVGRNNQPQHF. CDR3 coding DNA: TGTGCCAGCAGTGTTGGCAGGAACAATCAGCCCCAGCATTTT.

The V and J genes are TRBV11-3 and TRBJ2-2, with 8 bases fitting TRBD2. The germline V gene has CDR1 SGHNT and CDR2 YENEEA. This CDR3 spans 18 amino acids. After removal of 5 bases from V and 0 bases from J, the junction contained 11 bases not matched to a gene. The DNA for the CDR3 is TGTGCCAGCAGCCCCCGCCCATATAGCGGGGCGAACACCGGGGAGCTGTTTTTT. Translating gives CASSPRPYSGANTGELFF.

V and J are TRBV7-2 and TRBJ1-4; no definite D call. V was clipped by 5 bases and J by 6 bases, with 13 bases between them. CDR1 and CDR2 (germline): SGHTA, FQGNSA. The CDR3 runs 14 residues. The CDR3 spells CASSPGLLDEKLFF. The CDR3 nucleotides read TGTGCCAGCAGCCCGGGTCTTTTAGATGAAAAACTGTTTTTT.

The chain has TRBV7-3 and TRBJ2-1; D gene ambiguous. Germline V lookup: CDR1 SGHTA, CDR2 FQGTGA. This CDR3 has 13 amino acids. The V and J ends lost 0 bases and 15 bases respectively, with 15 bases between them. CDR3 nucleotide sequence: TGTGCCAGCAGCTTAACGGATGGCCCCCAGCGGTTCTTC. It encodes CASSLTDGPQRFF.

This clone was counted many times. The chain has TRBV5-1 and TRBJ2-7; D may be TRBD1 (5 bases). CDR1 is SGHRS, CDR2 YFSETQ, per germline. This CDR3 is 14 amino acids long. Trimming left V 1 base short and J 5 bases short, with 13 bases between. CDR3 amino acids: CASSLSQGPHEQYF. The CDR3, as DNA: TGCGCCAGCAGCTTGAGCCAGGGTCCCCACGAGCAGTACTTC.

The rearrangement links TRBV6-1 to TRBJ2-5, with D tentatively TRBD1 (6 bases). The J call may be incorrect, as the DNA end agrees better with TRBJ2-7. This CDR3 region has 14 residues. The germline V gene encodes CDR1 MNHNS and CDR2 SASEGT. The DNA for the CDR3 is TGTGCCAGCAGGAGCCGACAGGCGGCCTACGAGCAGTACTTC. Protein sequence: CASRSRQAAYEQYF.

The CDR3 nucleotides are TGTGCCAGCAGCCAAGGCACGCAGGGCTATGGCTACACCTTC. This sequence encodes CASSQGTQGYGYTF. V and J are TRBV4-2 and TRBJ1-2; perhaps TRBD1 as D (5 bases). V lost 1 base to trimming and J lost 4 bases, with 10 bases between them. From germline, CDR1 is LGHNA and CDR2 YNFKEQ. The length of the CDR3 is 14 residues.

The chain joins TRBV6-6 to TRBJ2-3, with 8 positions matching TRBD1. Germline-derived CDR1 and CDR2 are MNHNY and SVGAGI (reference sequence). The J segment lost 0 bases and the V segment lost 7 bases, leaving 3 bases of the junction unmatched. The CDR3 extends over 14 amino acids. The CDR3 here is CASKYRGSTDTQYF. CDR3 nucleotide sequence: TGTGCCAGCAAATACAGGGGGAGCACAGATACGCAGTATTTT.

This chain uses TRBV6-5 with TRBJ2-3; TRBD1 agrees at 7 bases. J lost 2 bases, V lost 2 bases, and 4 bases had no gene match. The germline V gene has CDR1 MNHEY and CDR2 SVGAGI. This CDR3 is built from 15 residues. The CDR3 region is CASSYTGTDTDTQYF. The CDR3 DNA is TGTGCCAGCAGTTACACAGGGACAGACACAGATACGCAGTATTTT.

This chain connects TRBV6-5 to TRBJ1-1, with D perhaps matching TRBD1 (6 bases). The CDR3 is 16 amino acids. CDR1 and CDR2 (germline): MNHEY, SVGAGI. The ends were cut back, 0 bases at V and 2 bases at J, with 13 bases in the middle. CDR3 nucleotides: TGTGCCAGCAGTTACTCGTCAGGGGTCGGAAACACTGAAGCTTTCTTT. This gives the protein CASSYSSGVGNTEAFF.

The J gene is TRBJ1-4, the V gene TRBV15; 11 bases line up with TRBD1. Germline V gene sequence: CDR1 LNHNV, CDR2 YYDKDF (reference sequence). V lost 0 bases to trimming and J lost 6 bases; unmatched junction nucleotides: 3. The length of the CDR3 is 16 residues. Here the CDR3 reads CATSRDRTGGDEKLFF. As DNA, the CDR3 is TGTGCCACCAGCAGAGATAGGACAGGGGGCGATGAAAAACTGTTTTTT.

This rearrangement joins TRBV6-1 to TRBJ2-1, with a possible D match to TRBD2 (5 bases). The CDR3 length is 12 residues. Germline V CDR1 and CDR2: MNHNS, SASEGT. Trimming took 4 bases from V and 9 from J, leaving 10 bases between them. CDR3 amino acids: CASSALVTEQFF. The CDR3 DNA follows: TGTGCCAGCAGTGCACTAGTTACTGAGCAGTTCTTC.

The genes are TRBV11-2 and TRBJ1-5; weak D call: TRBD1 (6 bases). The CDR3 sequence is 15 residues long. Trimming left V 2 bases short and J 3 bases short, with 11 bases between. In germline, CDR1 is SGHAT, CDR2 FQNNGV. The CDR3 DNA follows: TGTGCCAGCAGCTTAAATCAGGGGAACAATCAGCCCCAGCATTTT. Amino acids: CASSLNQGNNQPQHF.

The chain links TRBV2 to TRBJ2-6; 10 bases line up with TRBD2. The CDR3 is made up of 16 amino acids. Per germline, CDR1 SNHLY and CDR2 FYNNEI. The V segment lost 7 bases and the J segment 0 bases; nucleotides outside the gene matches: 3. CDR3 in DNA: TGTGCCAGCACCCCTAGCGGGGGCTCTGGGGCCAACGTCCTGACTTTC. Its translation: CASTPSGGSGANVLTF.

The chain joins TRBV7-2 to TRBJ2-4; 7 bases are shared with TRBD1. Germline assignment: CDR1 SGHTA and CDR2 FQGNSA. This CDR3 is built from 16 residues. With V trimmed by 7 bases and J by 0 bases, 9 bases remained unmatched. The CDR3 loop is CASNPLGQLAKNIQYF. As DNA, the CDR3 is TGTGCCAGCAACCCCCTGGGACAGCTAGCCAAAAACATTCAGTACTTC.

The rearrangement links TRBV6-5 to TRBJ2-1; TRBD2 matches at 10 bases. This CDR3 is 16 amino acids long. Trimming took 4 bases from V and 9 from J; bases not matched to a gene: 12. The V gene's germline CDR1 is MNHEY and CDR2 SVGAGI. The CDR3 here is CASSFRTSGKATEQFF. DNA for the CDR3: TGTGCCAGCAGTTTTCGTACTAGCGGGAAGGCGACTGAGCAGTTCTTC.

This chain uses TRBV30 with TRBJ2-7; 8 bases map to TRBD2. Germline CDR1 is GTSNPN and CDR2 is SVGIG (reference sequence). This CDR3 spans 11 amino acids. After removal of 4 bases from V and 4 bases from J, the junction contained 0 bases not matched to a gene. CDR3 loop: CAWTSGYEQYF. CDR3 bases: TGTGCCTGGACTAGCGGGTACGAGCAGTACTTC.

This clone is a singleton in its sample. V usage is TRBV6-5 and J usage is TRBJ2-2; 7 bases agree with TRBD2. CDR1 is MNHEY and CDR2 is SVGAGI in the germline V gene. CDR3 length equals 15 residues. V shed 6 bases and J 5 bases; nucleotides not matched to a gene: 9. The CDR3 spells CASRQPGGHTGELFF. The DNA of the CDR3 is TGTGCCAGCAGGCAACCGGGGGGTCATACCGGGGAGCTGTTTTTT.